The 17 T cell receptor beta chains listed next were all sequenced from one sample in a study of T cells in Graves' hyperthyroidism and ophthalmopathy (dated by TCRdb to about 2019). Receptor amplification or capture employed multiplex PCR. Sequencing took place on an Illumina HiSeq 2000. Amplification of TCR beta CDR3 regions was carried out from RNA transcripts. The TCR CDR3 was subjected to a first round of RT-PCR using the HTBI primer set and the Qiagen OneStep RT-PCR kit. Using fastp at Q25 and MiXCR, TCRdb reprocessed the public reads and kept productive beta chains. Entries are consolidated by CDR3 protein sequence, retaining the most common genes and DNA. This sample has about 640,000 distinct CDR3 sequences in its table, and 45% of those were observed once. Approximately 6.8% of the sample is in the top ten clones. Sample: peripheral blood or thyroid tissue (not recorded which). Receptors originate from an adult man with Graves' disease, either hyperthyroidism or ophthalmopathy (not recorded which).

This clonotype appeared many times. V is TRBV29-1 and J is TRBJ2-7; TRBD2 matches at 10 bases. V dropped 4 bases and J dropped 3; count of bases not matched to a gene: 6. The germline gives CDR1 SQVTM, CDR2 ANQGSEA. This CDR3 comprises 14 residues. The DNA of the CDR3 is TGCAGCGTTGTACTAGCGGGGACGATCTACGAGCAGTACTTC. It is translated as CSVVLAGTIYEQYF.

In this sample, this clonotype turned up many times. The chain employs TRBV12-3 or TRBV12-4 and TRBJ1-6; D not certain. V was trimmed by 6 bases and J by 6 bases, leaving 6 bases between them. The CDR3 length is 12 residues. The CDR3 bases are TGTGCCAGCAGCTACTTTAATTCACCCCTCCACTTT. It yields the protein CASSYFNSPLHF.

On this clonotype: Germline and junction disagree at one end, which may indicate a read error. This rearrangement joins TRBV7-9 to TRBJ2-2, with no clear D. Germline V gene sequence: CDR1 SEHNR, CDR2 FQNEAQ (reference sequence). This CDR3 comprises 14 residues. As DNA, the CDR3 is TGCGCCAGCAATTCCGGTAGTCAGGCCGGGGAGCTGTTTTTT. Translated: CASNSGSQAGELFF.

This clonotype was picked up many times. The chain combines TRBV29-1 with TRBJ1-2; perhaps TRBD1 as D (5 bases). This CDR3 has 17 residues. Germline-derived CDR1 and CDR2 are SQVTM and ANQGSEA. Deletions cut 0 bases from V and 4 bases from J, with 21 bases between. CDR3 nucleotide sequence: TGCAGCGTTGAAGAAATCCCGGGGGAGGCGGGTACCTATGGCTACACCTTC. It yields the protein CSVEEIPGEAGTYGYTF.

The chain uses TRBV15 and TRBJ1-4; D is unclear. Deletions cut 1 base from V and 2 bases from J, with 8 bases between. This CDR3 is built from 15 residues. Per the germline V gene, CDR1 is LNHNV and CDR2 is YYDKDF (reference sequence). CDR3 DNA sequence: TGTGCCACCAGCAGAGGGGCAGGCACTAATGAAAAACTGTTTTTT. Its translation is CATSRGAGTNEKLFF.

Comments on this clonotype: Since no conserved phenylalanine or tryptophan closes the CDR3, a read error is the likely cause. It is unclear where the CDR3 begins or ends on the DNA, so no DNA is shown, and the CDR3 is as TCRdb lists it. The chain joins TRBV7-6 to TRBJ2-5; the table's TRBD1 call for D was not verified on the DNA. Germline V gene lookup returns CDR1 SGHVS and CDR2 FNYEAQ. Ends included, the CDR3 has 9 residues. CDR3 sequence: CASSLARPG.

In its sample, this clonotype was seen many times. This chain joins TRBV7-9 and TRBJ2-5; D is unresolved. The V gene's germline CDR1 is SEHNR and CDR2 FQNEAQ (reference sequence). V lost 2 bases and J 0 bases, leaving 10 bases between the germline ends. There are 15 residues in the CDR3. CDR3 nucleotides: TGTGCCAGCAGCTTATCGGATGCATACCAAGAGACCCAGTACTTC. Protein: CASSLSDAYQETQYF.

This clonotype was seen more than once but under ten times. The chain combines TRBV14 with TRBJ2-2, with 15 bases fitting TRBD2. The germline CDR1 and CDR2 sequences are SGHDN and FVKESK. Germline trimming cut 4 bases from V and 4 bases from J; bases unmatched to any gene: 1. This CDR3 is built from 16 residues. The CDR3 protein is CASSRTSGRATGELFF. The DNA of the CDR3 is TGTGCCAGCAGCCGGACTAGCGGGAGGGCCACCGGGGAGCTGTTTTTT.

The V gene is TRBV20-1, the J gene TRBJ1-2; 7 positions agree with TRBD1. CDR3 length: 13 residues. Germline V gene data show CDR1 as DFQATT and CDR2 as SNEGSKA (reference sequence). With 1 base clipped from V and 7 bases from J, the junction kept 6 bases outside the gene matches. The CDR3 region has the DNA TGCAGTGCTAGAGTACAGGGGACGTCTGGCTACACCTTC. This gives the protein CSARVQGTSGYTF.

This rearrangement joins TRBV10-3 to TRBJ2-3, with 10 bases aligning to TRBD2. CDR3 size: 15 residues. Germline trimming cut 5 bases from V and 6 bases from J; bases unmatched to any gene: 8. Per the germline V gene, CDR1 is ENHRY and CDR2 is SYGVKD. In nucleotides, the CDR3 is TGTGCCATCAGTCCGATAAGCGGGGGGGCCGATACGCAGTATTTT. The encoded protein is CAISPISGGADTQYF.

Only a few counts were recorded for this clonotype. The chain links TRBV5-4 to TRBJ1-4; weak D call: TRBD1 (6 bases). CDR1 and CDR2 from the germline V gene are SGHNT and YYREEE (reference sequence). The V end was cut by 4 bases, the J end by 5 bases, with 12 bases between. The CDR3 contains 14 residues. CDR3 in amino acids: CASSPRDKNEKLFF. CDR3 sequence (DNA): TGTGCCAGCAGCCCCCGGGACAAGAATGAAAAACTGTTTTTT. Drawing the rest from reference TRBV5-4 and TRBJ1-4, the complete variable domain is ETGVTQSPTHLIKTRGQQVTLRCSSQSGHNTVSWYQQALGQGPQFIFQYYREEENGRGNFPPRFSGLQFPNYSSELNVNALELDDSALYLCASSPRDKNEKLFFGSGTQLSVL.

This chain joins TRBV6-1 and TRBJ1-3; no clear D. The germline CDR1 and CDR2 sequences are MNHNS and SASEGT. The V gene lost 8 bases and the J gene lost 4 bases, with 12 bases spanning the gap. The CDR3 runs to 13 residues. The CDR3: CASFKGEGNTIYF. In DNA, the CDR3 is TGTGCCAGCTTCAAGGGTGAGGGAAACACCATATATTTT.

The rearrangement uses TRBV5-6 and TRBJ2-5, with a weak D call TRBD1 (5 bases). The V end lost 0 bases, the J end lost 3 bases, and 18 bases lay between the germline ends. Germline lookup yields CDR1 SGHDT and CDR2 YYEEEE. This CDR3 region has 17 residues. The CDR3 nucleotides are TGTGCCAGCAGCTTGGAGATTCTCGGGCAGGGTGAAGAGACCCAGTACTTC. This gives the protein CASSLEILGQGEETQYF.

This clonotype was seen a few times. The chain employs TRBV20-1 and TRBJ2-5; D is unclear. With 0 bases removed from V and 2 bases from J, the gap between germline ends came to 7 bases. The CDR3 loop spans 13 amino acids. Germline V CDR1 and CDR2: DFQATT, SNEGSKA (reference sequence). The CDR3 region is CSAREVWQETQYF. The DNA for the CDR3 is TGCAGTGCTAGAGAAGTTTGGCAAGAGACCCAGTACTTC.

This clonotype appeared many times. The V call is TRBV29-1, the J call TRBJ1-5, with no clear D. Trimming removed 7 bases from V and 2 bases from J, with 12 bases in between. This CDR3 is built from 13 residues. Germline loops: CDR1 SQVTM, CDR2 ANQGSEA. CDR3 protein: CSARDGGNQPQHF. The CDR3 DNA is TGCAGCGCTAGGGATGGGGGCAATCAGCCCCAGCATTTT.

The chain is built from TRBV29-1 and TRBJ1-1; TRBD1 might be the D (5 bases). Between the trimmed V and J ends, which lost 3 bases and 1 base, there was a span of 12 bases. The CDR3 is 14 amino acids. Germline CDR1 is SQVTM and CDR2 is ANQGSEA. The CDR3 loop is CSVDRAGRNTEAFF. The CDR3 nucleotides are TGCAGCGTTGATAGGGCAGGGAGGAACACTGAAGCTTTCTTT.

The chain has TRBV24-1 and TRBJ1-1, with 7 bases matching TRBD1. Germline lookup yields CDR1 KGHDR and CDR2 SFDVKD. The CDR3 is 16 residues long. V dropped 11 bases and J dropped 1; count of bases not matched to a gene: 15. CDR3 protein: CASSPYWNRGNTEAFF. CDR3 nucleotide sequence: TGTGCCAGCTCACCATACTGGAACAGGGGGAACACTGAAGCTTTCTTT.